The clone carrying this T cell receptor (beta chain) came up many times. Its target is unknown. TCRdb reanalysed the PCR reads using MiXCR and keeps one entry per CDR3 protein. Altogether over 35,000 distinct CDR3 sequences are present, less than 20% being singletons, with the ten largest covering approximately 6.4%. This entry belongs to a study of molecular identifiers for immune sequencing clone quantification. Study-level results: Highly expanded clone sizes could be underestimated by identical TCR molecules sharing a barcode.

Trimming stripped 3 bases from V and 1 base from J, with 9 bases between. The CDR3 runs to 13 residues. CDR1 is SQVTM, CDR2 ANQGSEA, per germline. V gene TRBV29-1 combines with J gene TRBJ1-1; D call uncertain. The TCR originated in a human donor in good health. Some libraries in this study had Jurkat cell RNA spiked in. Sequencing was done on a sample of naive CD8+ T cells from blood, with Jurkat cell RNA spiked in. Subset indicated: FACS-sorted CD8+CD4-CCR7+CD45RA+ naive T cells. The CDR3, as DNA: TGCAGCGTTGATCTCAGCCAGAACACTGAAGCTTTCTTT. Its translation: CSVDLSQNTEAFF.